This TCR beta chain was obtained from a study of blood T cell repertoires in COVID-19. The overall study: The United States, Italy and Spain supplied acute and convalescent COVID-19 samples. In each case, the material was cDNA or gDNA derived from T cells, B-cell-depleted T cells, or PBMCs.

Recruitment covered about two dozen US areas and drew participants whose ages spanned roughly 18 to 100 years. This CDR3 contains 14 residues. After removal of 7 bases from V and 3 bases from J, the junction contained 7 bases not matched to a gene. The V gene's germline CDR1 is MNHEY and CDR2 SMNVEV (reference sequence). Authors' analysis steps: Estimates of nucleated cell counts were drawn from the amplification of reference gene primers. Profiling relied on immunoSEQ multiplex PCR, and the TCRdb table lists in-frame clones only, not all of them. The V and J calls and the clone size are those of that table, but D and trimming were determined from the DNA. This sample carries 300,000 to 400,000 clones, around 85% of them seen once, and the ten largest clones take about 4.2%.

Sequencing input: PBMCs or T cells enriched from blood (not recorded which). The receptor's source is a woman aged 40 to 49 with acute COVID-19. The gene calls are TRBV27 and TRBJ2-7, with TRBD1 identical over 9 bases. CDR3 DNA sequence: TGTGCCAGCATTCCGGGACAGGGAAACTACGAGCAGTACTTC. Translation gives CASIPGQGNYEQYF.